These 21 T cell receptor beta chains were all obtained from the same sample, sequenced in a study of T-cell reconstitution after alpha-beta-depleted transplantation in children (dated by TCRdb to about 2016). Receptor libraries were prepared by PCR. The run used an Illumina HiSeq 2500. TCR libraries were prepared with molecular barcoding, using unique molecular identifiers to normalize TCRbeta repertoire quantification. TCRdb cleaned the public reads at Q25 with fastp, built clones with MiXCR and kept in-frame beta chains. All rows with the same CDR3 protein become a single entry with the most common DNA and genes. Here the sample has approximately 520,000 distinct CDR3 sequences; roughly 33% occur a single time. The ten largest clones take up roughly 2.5% of the sample. The sample in question was PBMCs from the stem cell graft donor, obtained from the stem cell graft. The receptors shown here come from a human donor who donated a stem cell graft to a child with aplastic anemia.

This clonotype was seen a few times. The chain is built from TRBV20-1 and TRBJ2-3; TRBD2 agrees at 8 bases. The germline gives CDR1 DFQATT, CDR2 SNEGSKA (reference sequence). CDR3 size: 15 residues. With 0 bases clipped from V and 2 bases from J, the junction kept 4 bases outside the gene matches. Here the CDR3 reads CSARDPSGPTDTQYF. The CDR3 DNA follows: TGCAGTGCTAGAGATCCTAGCGGGCCCACAGATACGCAGTATTTT.

The J gene is TRBJ1-4, the V gene TRBV4-1; D might be TRBD1 (6 bases). CDR3 size: 15 residues. From germline, CDR1 is MGHRA and CDR2 YSYEKL. The V and J ends lost 3 bases and 7 bases respectively, with 15 bases between them. CDR3 loop: CASSHHRAQGEKLFF. As DNA, the CDR3 is TGCGCCAGCAGCCACCACAGGGCACAAGGTGAAAAACTGTTTTTT.

This chain links TRBV20-1 with TRBJ2-7, with 7 bases lining up with TRBD1. This CDR3 region has 14 residues. Germline loops: CDR1 DFQATT, CDR2 SNEGSKA (reference sequence). J gave up 4 bases and V 6 bases, and 12 bases lay outside the gene matches. In nucleotides, the CDR3 is TGCAGTGCGCGGGCCGGGACAGCAATTTACGAGCAGTACTTC. This translates into CSARAGTAIYEQYF.

This chain's CDR3 is CASSLSGRAEQYV. The CDR3 nucleotides are TGTGCCAGCAGTTTATCGGGGAGGGCCGAGCAGTACGTC. The rearrangement links TRBV12-3 or TRBV12-4 to TRBJ2-7, with 7 bases matching TRBD2. V lost 2 bases, J lost 6 bases, and 4 bases stayed unmatched. This CDR3 is built from 13 residues.

The chain combines TRBV20-1 with TRBJ2-6; D possibly corresponds to TRBD1 (6 bases). This CDR3 spans 18 amino acids. V gave up 0 bases and J gave up 0 bases, with 15 bases separating them. From germline, CDR1 is DFQATT and CDR2 SNEGSKA (reference sequence). This CDR3 reads CSARDIAQGFSGANVLTF. The CDR3, as DNA: TGCAGTGCTAGAGATATCGCACAGGGTTTCTCTGGGGCCAACGTCCTGACTTTC.

This sequence joins TRBV11-3 and TRBJ2-1; D is uncertain. CDR3 size: 13 residues. The germline V and J ends were trimmed by 3 bases and 4 bases, with 7 bases remaining between them. The germline V gene encodes CDR1 SGHNT and CDR2 YENEEA. CDR3 region: CASSFGRYNEQFF. The CDR3 DNA is TGTGCCAGCAGCTTTGGCCGTTACAATGAGCAGTTCTTC.

This chain connects TRBV20-1 to TRBJ1-5; D perhaps matches TRBD1 (5 bases). Germline CDR1 reads DFQATT; CDR2 reads SNEGSKA (reference sequence). V was pared by 6 bases and J by 1 base, with 19 bases between. The length of the CDR3 is 16 residues. This CDR3 is CSATTSMTASNQPQHF. As DNA, the CDR3 is TGCAGTGCCACAACATCAATGACAGCCAGCAATCAGCCCCAGCATTTT.

DNA of the CDR3: TGTGCCTGGAGTACCGGGACAGGGGGTTCGCCCCAGCATTTT. Its translation is CAWSTGTGGSPQHF. This sequence joins TRBV30 and TRBJ1-5; 11 nucleotides agree with TRBD1. CDR1 is GTSNPN and CDR2 is SVGIG in the germline V gene (reference sequence). The junction had 6 bases not matched to a gene; V was cut back by 2 bases and J by 9 bases. CDR3 length equals 14 residues.

The count of this clonotype is one. This chain connects TRBV18 to TRBJ1-2; tentatively, D is TRBD1 (6 bases). This CDR3 region has 14 residues. Germline V gene sequence: CDR1 KGHSH, CDR2 LQKENI. Trimming stripped 0 bases from V and 2 bases from J, with 7 bases between. In DNA form, the CDR3 reads TGTGCCAGCTCACCACCGGACAGAAACTATGGCTACACCTTC. Its translation is CASSPPDRNYGYTF.

V and J are TRBV7-2 and TRBJ1-2, with 7 bases matching TRBD1. This CDR3 region has 14 residues. Germline V gene lookup returns CDR1 SGHTA and CDR2 FQGNSA. Germline trimming cut 5 bases from V and 4 bases from J; bases unmatched to any gene: 7. CDR3 bases: TGTGCCAGCAGCGCCCGGACAGGCTCCTATGGCTACACCTTC. Amino acids: CASSARTGSYGYTF.

This clonotype was found a few times. The DNA of the CDR3 is TGTGCTAGTGGTTTGGGACAGAATGAGCAGTTCTTC. Translation: CASGLGQNEQFF. The J gene is TRBJ2-1, the V gene TRBV12-5, with a tentative D call TRBD1 (5 bases). V lost 1 base and J lost 7, with 5 bases in between. CDR1 and CDR2 (germline): LGHNT, FRNRAP. This CDR3 is 12 amino acids long.

This clonotype was seen a few times. The chain employs TRBV20-1 and TRBJ1-2; D perhaps matches TRBD1 (5 bases). The V end was cut by 1 base, the J end by 3 bases, with 15 bases between. The CDR3 totals 15 residues. In germline, CDR1 is DFQATT, CDR2 SNEGSKA (reference sequence). The CDR3 loop is CSARALVGTDYGYTF. In DNA, the CDR3 is TGCAGTGCTAGAGCGTTAGTTGGGACGGACTATGGCTACACCTTC.

This clonotype was observed a few times. DNA of the CDR3: TGCGCCAGCAGGGAAGTCGGGAGCACAGATACGCAGTATTTT. This sequence encodes CASREVGSTDTQYF. The J gene is TRBJ2-3, the V gene TRBV5-1; D unclear. The CDR3 has 14 amino acids. Germline CDR1 SGHRS, CDR2 YFSETQ. V lost 5 bases and J lost 0, with 10 bases in between.

The V call is TRBV5-1, the J call TRBJ2-2; TRBD1 matches at 9 bases. V shed 4 bases and J 7 bases; nucleotides not matched to a gene: 11. Germline V CDR1 and CDR2: SGHRS, YFSETQ. CDR3 length: 16 residues. The CDR3 is CASSRKRGQGVGELFF. DNA of the CDR3: TGCGCCAGCAGCCGTAAAAGGGGACAGGGTGTCGGGGAGCTGTTTTTT.

This clonotype was seen more than once but under ten times. V usage is TRBV18 and J usage is TRBJ2-6; D unresolved. V was pared by 4 bases and J by 2 bases, with 21 bases between. The V gene's germline CDR1 is KGHSH and CDR2 LQKENI. The CDR3 sequence is 19 residues long. In nucleotides, the CDR3 is TGTGCCAGCTCACTGACCCGAGACCTCCGAGGTCCTGGGGCCAACGTCCTGACTTTC. It specifies CASSLTRDLRGPGANVLTF. Variable domain in full (rest from reference TRBV18 and TRBJ2-6): NAGVMQNPRHLVRRRGQEARLRCSPMKGHSHVYWYRQLPEEGLKFMVYLQKENIIDESGMPKERFSAEFPKEGPSILRIQQVVRGDSAAYFCASSLTRDLRGPGANVLTFGAGSRLTVL.

This clonotype turned up a few times. The chain couples TRBV29-1 to TRBJ2-7; 10 bases match TRBD2. The CDR3 contains 15 residues. Germline-derived CDR1 and CDR2 are SQVTM and ANQGSEA. Losses at the gene ends were 0 bases for V and 3 bases for J; bases not matched to a gene: 5. The chain's CDR3 is CSVEDASGSIYEQYF. The CDR3 bases are TGCAGCGTTGAAGATGCTAGCGGGAGTATCTACGAGCAGTACTTC.

V usage is TRBV4-3 and J usage is TRBJ2-3, with D perhaps matching TRBD2 (6 bases). The V end was cut by 1 base, the J end by 3 bases, with 11 bases between. Germline CDR1 and CDR2: LGHNA and YSLEER. This CDR3 spans 15 amino acids. The CDR3 DNA reads TGCGCCAGCAGCCAAGCGGGAGTCTATACAGATACGCAGTATTTT. Its protein is CASSQAGVYTDTQYF.

The gene calls are TRBV12-1 and TRBJ1-1; the D segment call TRBD1 is taken from the table without a DNA check. TRBV12-1 is marked as a pseudogene. The CDR3 is 15 amino acids. CDR3 in DNA: TGTGCCAGCAGCTTTCAGGGGGCAGGGGGAACTGAAGCTTTCTTT. It encodes CASSFQGAGGTEAFF.

The chain recombines TRBV12-3 or TRBV12-4 with TRBJ1-1; 7 bases line up with TRBD1. Trimming took 4 bases from V and 1 from J; bases not matched to a gene: 6. There are 15 residues in the CDR3. This CDR3 is CASSSRTGGNTEAFF. CDR3 bases: TGTGCCAGCAGTTCCCGGACAGGTGGGAACACTGAAGCTTTCTTT.

This clonotype has just a few counts. The CDR3 loop reads CASSWGLLQPQHF. The CDR3 region has the DNA TGTGCCAGTAGTTGGGGATTGTTACAGCCCCAGCATTTT. The rearrangement joins TRBV19 to TRBJ1-5; no clear D gene. CDR3 length: 13 amino acids. In germline, CDR1 is LNHDA, CDR2 SQIVND (reference sequence). V was clipped by 5 bases and J by 7 bases, with 12 bases between them.

The chain is built from TRBV12-3 or TRBV12-4 and TRBJ1-5; D possibly corresponds to TRBD1 (6 bases). Trimming took 5 bases from V and 3 from J, leaving 11 bases between them. The CDR3 consists of 14 residues. In DNA, the CDR3 is TGTGCCAGCAGTGCACAGGGAAACAATCAGCCCCAGCATTTT. It is translated as CASSAQGNNQPQHF.